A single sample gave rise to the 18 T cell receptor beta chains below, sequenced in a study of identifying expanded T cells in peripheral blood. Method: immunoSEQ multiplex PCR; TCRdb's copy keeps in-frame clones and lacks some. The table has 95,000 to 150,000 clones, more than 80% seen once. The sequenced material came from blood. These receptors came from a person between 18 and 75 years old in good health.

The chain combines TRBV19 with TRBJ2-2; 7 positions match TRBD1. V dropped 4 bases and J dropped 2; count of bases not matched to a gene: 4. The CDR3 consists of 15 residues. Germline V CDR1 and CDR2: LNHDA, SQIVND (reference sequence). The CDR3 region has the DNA TGTGCCAGTAGTACGGGACAGCTAAACACCGGGGAGCTGTTTTTT. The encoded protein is CASSTGQLNTGELFF.

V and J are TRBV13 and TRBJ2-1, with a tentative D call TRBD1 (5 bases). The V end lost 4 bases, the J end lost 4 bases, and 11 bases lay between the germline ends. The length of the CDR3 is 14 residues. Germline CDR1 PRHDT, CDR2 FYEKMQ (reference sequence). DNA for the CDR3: TGTGCCAGCAGCTGGGGCCACAGATACAATGAGCAGTTCTTC. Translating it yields CASSWGHRYNEQFF.

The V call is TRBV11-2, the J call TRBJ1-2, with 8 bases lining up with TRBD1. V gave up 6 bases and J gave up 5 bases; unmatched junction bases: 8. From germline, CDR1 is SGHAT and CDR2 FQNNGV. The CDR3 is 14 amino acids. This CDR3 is CASRYPGQEYGYTF. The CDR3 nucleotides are TGTGCCAGCAGGTATCCGGGACAGGAGTATGGCTACACCTTC.

CDR3 bases: TGTGCCAGCAAAGTTCGGAGACTAAGCTCCTACGAGCAGTACTTC. Amino acids: CASKVRRLSSYEQYF. This chain links TRBV6-5 with TRBJ2-7; perhaps TRBD2 as D (5 bases). This CDR3 comprises 15 residues. CDR1 is MNHEY and CDR2 is SVGAGI in the germline V gene. Trimming pared 7 bases from V and 0 bases from J, leaving 16 bases between.

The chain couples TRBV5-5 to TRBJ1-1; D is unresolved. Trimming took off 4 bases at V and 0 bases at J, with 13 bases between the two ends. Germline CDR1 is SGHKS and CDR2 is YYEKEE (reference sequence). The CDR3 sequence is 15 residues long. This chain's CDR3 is CASSPTTFLNTEAFF. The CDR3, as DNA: TGTGCCAGCAGCCCTACGACTTTCCTGAACACTGAAGCTTTCTTT.

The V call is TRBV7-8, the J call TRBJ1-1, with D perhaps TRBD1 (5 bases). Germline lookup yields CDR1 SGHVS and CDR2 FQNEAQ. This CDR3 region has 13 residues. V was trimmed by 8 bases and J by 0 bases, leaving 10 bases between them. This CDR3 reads CASGDALNTEAFF. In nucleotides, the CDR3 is TGTGCCAGCGGGGACGCCCTGAACACTGAAGCTTTCTTT.

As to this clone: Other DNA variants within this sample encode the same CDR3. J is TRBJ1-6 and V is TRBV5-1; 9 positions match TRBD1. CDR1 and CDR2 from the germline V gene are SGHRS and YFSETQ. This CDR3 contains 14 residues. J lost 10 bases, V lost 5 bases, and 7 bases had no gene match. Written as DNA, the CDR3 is TGCGCCAGCAGTCTTGGGACAGGGAACTCACCCCTCCACTTT. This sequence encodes CASSLGTGNSPLHF.

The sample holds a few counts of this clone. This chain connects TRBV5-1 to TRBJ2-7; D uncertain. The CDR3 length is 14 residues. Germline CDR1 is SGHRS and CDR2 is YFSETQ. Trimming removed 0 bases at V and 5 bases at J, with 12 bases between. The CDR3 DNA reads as TGCGCCAGCAGCTTGGAGGGCACAATCGACGAGCAGTACTTC. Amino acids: CASSLEGTIDEQYF.

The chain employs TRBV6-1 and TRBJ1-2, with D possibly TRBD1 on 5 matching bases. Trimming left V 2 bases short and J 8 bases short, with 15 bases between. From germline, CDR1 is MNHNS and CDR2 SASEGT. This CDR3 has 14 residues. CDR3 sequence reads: CASSEHGAGAGYTF. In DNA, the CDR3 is TGTGCCAGCAGTGAACACGGCGCCGGGGCAGGCTACACCTTC.

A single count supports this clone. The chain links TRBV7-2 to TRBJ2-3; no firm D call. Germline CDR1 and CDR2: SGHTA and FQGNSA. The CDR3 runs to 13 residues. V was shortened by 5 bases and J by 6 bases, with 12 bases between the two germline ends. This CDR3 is CASSVDPADTQYF. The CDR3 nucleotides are TGTGCCAGCAGCGTAGACCCAGCGGATACGCAGTATTTT.

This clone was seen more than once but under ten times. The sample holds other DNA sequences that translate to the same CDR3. The DNA for the CDR3 is TGTGCCAGCACAGGTACCTCTAGCAATCAGCCCCAGCATTTT. As protein: CASTGTSSNQPQHF. This chain connects TRBV6-1 to TRBJ1-5, with D unclear. CDR1 is MNHNS, CDR2 SASEGT, per germline. V was clipped by 7 bases and J by 0 bases, with 10 bases between them. The CDR3 contains 14 residues.

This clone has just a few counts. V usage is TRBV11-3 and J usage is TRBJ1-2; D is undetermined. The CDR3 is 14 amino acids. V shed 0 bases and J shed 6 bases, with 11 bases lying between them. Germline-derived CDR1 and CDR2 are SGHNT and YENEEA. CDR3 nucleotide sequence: TGTGCCAGCAGCTTAGATTACGGAGTGAATGGCTACACCTTC. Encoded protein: CASSLDYGVNGYTF.

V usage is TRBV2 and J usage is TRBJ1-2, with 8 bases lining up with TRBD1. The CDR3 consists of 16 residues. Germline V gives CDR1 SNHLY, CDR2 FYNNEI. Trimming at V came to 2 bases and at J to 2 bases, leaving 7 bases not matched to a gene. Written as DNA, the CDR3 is TGTGCCAGCAGTGAATATCGGACAGGGACCAACTATGGCTACACCTTC. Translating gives CASSEYRTGTNYGYTF. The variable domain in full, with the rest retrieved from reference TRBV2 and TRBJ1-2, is EPEVTQTPSHQVTQMGQEVILRCVPISNHLYFYWYRQILGQKVEFLVSFYNNEISEKSEIFDDQFSVERPDGSNFTLKIRSTKLEDSAMYFCASSEYRTGTNYGYTFGSGTRLTVV.

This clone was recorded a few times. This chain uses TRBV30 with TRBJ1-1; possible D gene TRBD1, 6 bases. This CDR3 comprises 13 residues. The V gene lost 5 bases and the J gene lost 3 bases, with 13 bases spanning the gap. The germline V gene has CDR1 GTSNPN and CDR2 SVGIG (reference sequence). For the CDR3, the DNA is TGTGCCTGGGCCGGACAGTCCTACACTGAAGCTTTCTTT. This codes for CAWAGQSYTEAFF.

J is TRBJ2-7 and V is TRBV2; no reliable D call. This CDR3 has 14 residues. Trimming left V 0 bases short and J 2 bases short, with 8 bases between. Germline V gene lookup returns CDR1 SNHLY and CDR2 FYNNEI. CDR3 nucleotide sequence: TGTGCCAGCAGTGAAGCGCCAGGCGCCTACGAGCAGTACTTC. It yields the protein CASSEAPGAYEQYF.

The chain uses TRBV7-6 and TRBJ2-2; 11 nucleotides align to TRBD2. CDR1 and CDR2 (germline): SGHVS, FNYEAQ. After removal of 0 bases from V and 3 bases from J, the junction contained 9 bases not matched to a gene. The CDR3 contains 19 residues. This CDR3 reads CASSLAPSGGRRHTGELFF. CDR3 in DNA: TGTGCCAGCAGCTTAGCCCCTAGCGGGGGGCGACGACACACCGGGGAGCTGTTTTTT.

This chain's CDR3 is CASSGGRPLSGNTIYF. The CDR3 DNA follows: TGTGCCAGCAGCGGAGGACGGCCACTCTCTGGAAACACCATATATTTT. The chain employs TRBV5-6 and TRBJ1-3; D gene ambiguous. V dropped 4 bases and J dropped 0 bases, with 14 bases sitting between them. Germline assignment: CDR1 SGHDT and CDR2 YYEEEE. CDR3 length: 16 amino acids.

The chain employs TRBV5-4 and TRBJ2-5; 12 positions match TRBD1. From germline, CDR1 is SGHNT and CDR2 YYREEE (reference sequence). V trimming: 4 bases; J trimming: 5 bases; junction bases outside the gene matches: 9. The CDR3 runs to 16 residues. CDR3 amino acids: CASSPGGTGGGETQYF. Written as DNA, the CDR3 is TGTGCCAGCAGCCCCGGCGGGACAGGGGGCGGGGAGACCCAGTACTTC.